A single sample gave rise to the 12 T cell receptor beta chains below, sequenced in a study of cytomegalovirus exposure and HLA in healthy donors. PCR used 60 Vbeta primers and 13 Jbeta primers. Clones were read by immunoSEQ multiplex PCR, and TCRdb kept only the in-frame ones, dropping some. The data contain some 180,000 clones, more than 60% of them singletons. The sample taken for sequencing was PBMCs. Every receptor here comes from a man aged 18 to 30 in good health and CMV-seronegative.

The genes are TRBV7-9 and TRBJ1-4, with D perhaps TRBD1 (5 bases). V was shortened by 4 bases and J by 8 bases, with 17 bases between the two germline ends. The CDR3 is 15 amino acids. CDR1 is SEHNR, CDR2 FQNEAQ, per germline (reference sequence). CDR3 DNA: TGTGCCAGCAGCTATTTCGGTGGAGGGGTAGAAAAACTGTTTTTT. Translated, it gives CASSYFGGGVEKLFF.

V gene TRBV6-5 combines with J gene TRBJ1-1; D not certain. The CDR3 spans 16 residues. CDR1 is MNHEY, CDR2 SVGAGI, per germline. Trimming shortened V by 0 bases and J by 4 bases, and 15 bases separated the two germline ends. The CDR3 reads CASSYSIGAAGTEAFF. The CDR3 nucleotides are TGTGCCAGCAGTTACTCGATTGGCGCGGCTGGCACTGAAGCTTTCTTT.

This sequence joins TRBV14 and TRBJ2-1, with TRBD1 matching over 8 bases. After removal of 4 bases from V and 7 bases from J, the junction contained 6 bases not matched to a gene. The CDR3 spans 14 residues. From germline, CDR1 is SGHDN and CDR2 FVKESK. Here the CDR3 reads CASSLQGAYNEQFF. CDR3 nucleotides: TGTGCCAGCAGCCTGCAGGGGGCATATAATGAGCAGTTCTTC.

J is TRBJ1-2 and V is TRBV4-3; no clear D. The CDR3 is 16 amino acids. The V end lost 0 bases, the J end lost 3 bases, and 14 bases lay between the germline ends. The germline CDR1 and CDR2 sequences are LGHNA and YSLEER. CDR3 amino acids: CASSQDRGRGDYGYTF. The CDR3 DNA reads TGCGCCAGCAGCCAAGATCGCGGGCGAGGAGACTATGGCTACACCTTC.

The chain recombines TRBV27 with TRBJ1-1, with 9 bases that match TRBD1. Germline-derived CDR1 and CDR2 are MNHEY and SMNVEV (reference sequence). V lost 3 bases to trimming and J lost 5 bases; unmatched junction nucleotides: 7. The CDR3 has 15 amino acids. In DNA, the CDR3 is TGTGCCAGCAGTTTTTACGGGACAGGGAAGACTGAAGCTTTCTTT. It translates to CASSFYGTGKTEAFF.

This clone was counted between two and nine times. V gene TRBV6-5 combines with J gene TRBJ2-3, with D possibly matching TRBD1 (5 bases). The V end lost 1 base, the J end lost 5 bases, and 16 bases lay between the germline ends. This CDR3 has 16 amino acids. Germline-derived CDR1 and CDR2 are MNHEY and SVGAGI. The CDR3, as DNA: TGTGCCAGCAGTTACTATGGCAGGGCGGAGATAGATACGCAGTATTTT. This gives the protein CASSYYGRAEIDTQYF.

The V gene is TRBV4-3, the J gene TRBJ2-1, with 7 bases fitting TRBD2. With 2 bases clipped from V and 5 bases from J, the junction kept 6 bases outside the gene matches. Looked up from germline, CDR1 is LGHNA and CDR2 is YSLEER. The CDR3 loop spans 15 amino acids. The CDR3 sequence: CASSQREGGDNEQFF. Written as DNA, the CDR3 is TGCGCCAGCAGCCAAAGGGAGGGCGGGGACAATGAGCAGTTCTTC.

This clone was recorded a few times. The rearrangement uses TRBV5-4 and TRBJ2-3; 9 bases agree with TRBD1. Trimming at V came to 4 bases and at J to 1 base, leaving 7 bases not matched to a gene. The germline gives CDR1 SGHNT, CDR2 YYREEE (reference sequence). CDR3 length: 16 residues. The CDR3 spells CASSTGQGTRTDTQYF. The DNA for the CDR3 is TGTGCCAGCAGCACCGGACAGGGGACCCGCACAGATACGCAGTATTTT.

The chain combines TRBV19 with TRBJ1-4; D gene ambiguous. Per the germline V gene, CDR1 is LNHDA and CDR2 is SQIVND (reference sequence). Trimming pared 10 bases from V and 8 bases from J, leaving 14 bases between. The CDR3 loop spans 12 amino acids. The CDR3 nucleotides are TGTGCCACCTCCGTTTCGGGGGAAAAACTGTTTTTT. Translation gives CATSVSGEKLFF.

V gene TRBV7-9 combines with J gene TRBJ1-5, with TRBD1 as a possible D gene (5 bases). The germline V gene encodes CDR1 SEHNR and CDR2 FQNEAQ (reference sequence). V was cut by 3 bases and J by 3 bases, with 9 bases left in between. This CDR3 has 14 amino acids. CDR3 protein: CASSFGAVNQPQHF. Written as DNA, the CDR3 is TGTGCCAGCAGCTTTGGGGCAGTCAATCAGCCCCAGCATTTT. The full variable domain, completed using reference TRBV7-9 and TRBJ1-5, is DTGVSQNPRHKITKRGQNVTFRCDPISEHNRLYWYRQTLGQGPEFLTYFQNEAQLEKSRLLSDRFSAERPKGSFSTLEIQRTEQGDSAMYLCASSFGAVNQPQHFGDGTRLSIL.

This clone was picked up a small number of times. The chain recombines TRBV5-6 with TRBJ2-7; 7 nucleotides agree with TRBD1. Germline V lookup: CDR1 SGHDT, CDR2 YYEEEE. The ends lost 2 bases at V and 6 bases at J; junction bases unmatched: 11. This CDR3 is 15 amino acids long. The DNA of the CDR3 is TGTGCCAGCAGCTTCGGTGGACAGGCGACGGTCGAGCAGTACTTC. It yields the protein CASSFGGQATVEQYF.

The J gene is TRBJ2-1, the V gene TRBV7-3, with D perhaps matching TRBD2 (6 bases). The CDR3 contains 12 residues. Between the trimmed V and J ends, which lost 5 bases and 7 bases, there was a span of 9 bases. The germline CDR1 and CDR2 sequences are SGHTA and FQGTGA. This CDR3 is CASSVGGNEQFF. The CDR3 nucleotides are TGTGCCAGCAGCGTCGGAGGGAATGAGCAGTTCTTC.